This T cell receptor beta chain was identified during a study of beta chain features in type 1 diabetes. Study summary: Age, gender, cell numbers and subset yield matched between patients and controls. General study points: Among patients with Type 1 diabetes, TCRB CDR3s were moderately but significantly shorter in every one of the four CD4+ subsets. Naive, central memory and Treg TCRB repertoires appeared more alike in patients than in healthy donors. More deletions and fewer insertions at VDJ junctions were found in patients with type 1 diabetes.

A sort by CD45RO/CCR7/CD25/CD127/CD95/CD27 yielded CD4+ naive, central memory, regulatory and stem cell-like memory cells. V gave up 0 bases and J gave up 5 bases; unmatched junction bases: 15. This CDR3 has 18 amino acids. CDR1 is SGHRS and CDR2 is YFSETQ in the germline V gene. Regarding this clone: Its antigen is not identified.

Of the isolated RNA, all was reverse transcribed, and so the sequenced material was expressed TCRB transcripts. Clones were read by immunoSEQ multiplex PCR, and TCRdb kept only the in-frame ones, dropping some. The sample has around 100,000 clones, under 30% seen once. This sequence joins TRBV5-1 and TRBJ2-5, with TRBD1 matching over 8 bases. The sequence derives from a woman aged 18-29 years with type 1 diabetes. Sequenced: central memory CD4+ T cells from blood. CDR3 in amino acids: CASSLGSAGGAVHETQYF. CDR3 nucleotides: TGCGCCAGCAGCTTGGGGTCCGCAGGGGGCGCAGTTCATGAGACCCAGTACTTC.